One TCR beta chain is described in this entry. Repertoires were generated with immunoSEQ multiplex PCR, while TCRdb's copy carries only in-frame clones and drops some. Altogether 100,000 to 120,000 clones are present, 70% to 85% being singletons, with the ten largest covering around 6.6%. The sample originates from a study of control samples from healthy donors and cancer patients. CDR3 length: 19 residues. Germline assignment: CDR1 SGHDN and CDR2 FVKESK. V lost 0 bases and J 0 bases, leaving 20 bases between the germline ends. This sequence was found in a man between 18 and 29 years old in good health. The sequenced sample was blood. The chain uses TRBV14 and TRBJ1-1; tentatively, D is TRBD1 (5 bases). The CDR3 spells CASSQDKDEQGRVNTEAFF. The DNA of the CDR3 is TGTGCCAGCAGCCAAGATAAAGACGAGCAGGGTAGGGTGAACACTGAAGCTTTCTTT.